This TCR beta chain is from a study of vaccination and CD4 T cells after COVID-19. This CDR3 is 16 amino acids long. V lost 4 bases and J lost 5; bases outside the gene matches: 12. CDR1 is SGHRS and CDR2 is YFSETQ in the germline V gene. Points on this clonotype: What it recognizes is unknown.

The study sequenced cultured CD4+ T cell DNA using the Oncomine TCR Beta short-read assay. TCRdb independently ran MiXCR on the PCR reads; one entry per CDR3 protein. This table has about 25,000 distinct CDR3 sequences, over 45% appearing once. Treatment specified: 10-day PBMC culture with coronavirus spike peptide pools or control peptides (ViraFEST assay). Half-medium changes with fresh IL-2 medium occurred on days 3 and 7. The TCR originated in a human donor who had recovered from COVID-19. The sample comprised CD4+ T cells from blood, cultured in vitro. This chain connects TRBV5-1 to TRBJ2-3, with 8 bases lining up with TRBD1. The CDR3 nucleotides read TGCGCCAGCAGCCCGGGCGGACAGGGCTCAGGAGATACGCAGTATTTT. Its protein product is CASSPGGQGSGDTQYF.